This T cell receptor beta chain was profiled in a study of blood T cell repertoires in COVID-19. Study details: Acute-phase and convalescent COVID-19 samples originated in the United States, Italy and Spain.

V was clipped by 0 bases and J by 1 base, with 3 bases between them. The CDR3 has 13 residues. Germline loops: CDR1 SEHNR, CDR2 FQNEAQ (reference sequence). Allocation to cohorts depended on clinical history reported by the participants. The recovered donors of Cohort 3 showed two negative PCRs, clearance, or symptom resolution. The assay was immunoSEQ multiplex PCR, and TCRdb's table has in-frame clones only and misses some. The sample gives approximately 260,000 clones, over 80% of which show up once; around 2% is in the top ten. The chain is built from TRBV7-9 and TRBJ1-1; no clear D gene. Sequencing input: PBMCs or T cells enriched from blood (not recorded which). The TCR originated in a woman aged 18-30 years who had recovered from COVID-19. CDR3 protein: CASSLARNTEAFF. The CDR3 DNA reads TGTGCCAGCAGCTTAGCCCGGAACACTGAAGCTTTCTTT.